One and the same sample provided the 10 T cell receptor beta chains below, sequenced in a study of Ad26.COV2.S vaccination and SARS-CoV-2 variants. Using immunoSEQ multiplex PCR, the repertoire was profiled, and TCRdb retains in-frame clones only, with some absent. The sample has about 350,000 clones, 90% to 95% seen once. The sequenced sample was peripheral blood, obtained after recovery from COVID-19. All receptors derive from a human donor who had recovered from COVID-19.

The chain carries TRBV6-5 and TRBJ1-1; D unresolved. The CDR3 runs to 13 residues. Per the germline V gene, CDR1 is MNHEY and CDR2 is SVGAGI. V lost 7 bases to trimming and J lost 1 base, with 10 bases between them. CDR3 nucleotide sequence: TGTGCCAGCACCCTGAGTGGGAACACTGAAGCTTTCTTT. Its protein product is CASTLSGNTEAFF.

The J gene is TRBJ2-5, the V gene TRBV20-1; D is unclear. From germline, CDR1 is DFQATT and CDR2 SNEGSKA (reference sequence). V was trimmed by 3 bases and J by 3 bases, leaving 17 bases between them. The CDR3 sequence is 15 residues long. The CDR3 DNA reads as TGCAGTGCTAGTAGTCTGCAAGACCCGAAAGAGACCCAGTACTTC. Residues: CSASSLQDPKETQYF.

This chain joins TRBV5-8 and TRBJ2-3; D remains ambiguous. CDR3 length: 14 amino acids. Germline V gene lookup returns CDR1 SGHTS and CDR2 YDEGEE. Trimming cost V 0 bases and J 6 bases, with 11 bases left between them. CDR3 DNA sequence: TGTGCCAGCAGCTTGGTGGGGAATCGGGATACGCAGTATTTT. Protein product: CASSLVGNRDTQYF.

J is TRBJ2-6 and V is TRBV5-1; the D gene is possibly TRBD2 (6 bases). The germline V and J ends were trimmed by 0 bases and 2 bases, with 9 bases remaining between them. This CDR3 has 16 amino acids. Germline-derived CDR1 and CDR2 are SGHRS and YFSETQ. For the CDR3, the DNA is TGCGCCAGCAGCTTGGCCCCGGGAGCTGGGGCCAACGTCCTGACTTTC. Its translation: CASSLAPGAGANVLTF.

The chain carries TRBV10-3 and TRBJ1-1; 7 nucleotides match TRBD1. J gave up 4 bases and V 11 bases, and 4 bases lay outside the gene matches. CDR3 length: 11 residues. Per the germline V gene, CDR1 is ENHRY and CDR2 is SYGVKD. The CDR3 protein is CAAKGATEAFF. CDR3 in DNA: TGTGCCGCCAAGGGGGCCACTGAAGCTTTCTTT.

The rearrangement joins TRBV2 to TRBJ1-2; 7 bases align to TRBD1. Germline loops: CDR1 SNHLY, CDR2 FYNNEI. CDR3 length: 15 residues. J was trimmed by 7 bases and V by 6 bases; bases with no gene match: 14. DNA of the CDR3: TGTGCCAGCAGCGCCCCTAGAGCGGCAGGGGGTGGCTACACCTTC. It yields the protein CASSAPRAAGGGYTF. The full variable domain, completed using reference TRBV2 and TRBJ1-2, is EPEVTQTPSHQVTQMGQEVILRCVPISNHLYFYWYRQILGQKVEFLVSFYNNEISEKSEIFDDQFSVERPDGSNFTLKIRSTKLEDSAMYFCASSAPRAAGGGYTFGSGTRLTVV.

This chain connects TRBV19 to TRBJ1-5; 8 positions agree with TRBD1. The CDR3 extends over 15 amino acids. Germline trimming cut 1 base from V and 7 bases from J; bases unmatched to any gene: 6. CDR1 and CDR2 (germline): LNHDA, SQIVND (reference sequence). For the CDR3, the DNA is TGTGCCAGTAGTATAGTGGACAGGGCAAGGCAGCCCCAGCATTTT. Its protein product is CASSIVDRARQPQHF.

This clone was counted once. The chain combines TRBV5-1 with TRBJ2-1; 7 positions match TRBD1. Per germline, CDR1 SGHRS and CDR2 YFSETQ. The CDR3 spans 15 residues. V was pared by 2 bases and J by 2 bases, with 4 bases of the junction left unmatched. CDR3 loop: CASSFEQGTYNEQFF. In DNA, the CDR3 is TGCGCCAGCAGCTTTGAACAGGGGACCTACAATGAGCAGTTCTTC. Filled out from reference TRBV5-1 and TRBJ2-1, the complete variable domain reads KAGVTQTPRYLIKTRGQQVTLSCSPISGHRSVSWYQQTPGQGLQFLFEYFSETQRNKGNFPGRFSGRQFSNSRSEMNVSTLELGDSALYLCASSFEQGTYNEQFFGPGTRLTVL.

This clone occurred once. The CDR3 loop is CASSQAQTSGVNEQFF. The DNA for the CDR3 is TGTGCCAGCAGCCAAGCGCAGACTAGCGGGGTCAATGAGCAGTTCTTC. This chain links TRBV4-2 with TRBJ2-1; TRBD2 matches at 11 bases. V was pared by 1 base and J by 6 bases, with 5 bases of the junction left unmatched. Germline loops: CDR1 LGHNA, CDR2 YNFKEQ. CDR3 length: 16 amino acids.

This clone showed up just a few times. The V gene is TRBV7-8, the J gene TRBJ1-5; D is possibly TRBD1 (5 bases). Germline values: CDR1 SGHVS, CDR2 FQNEAQ. V dropped 1 base and J dropped 6 bases, with 16 bases sitting between them. This CDR3 contains 16 residues. This CDR3 reads CASSLVFAGGAQPQHF. CDR3 nucleotides: TGTGCCAGCAGCTTAGTTTTCGCAGGTGGGGCTCAGCCCCAGCATTTT. The complete variable domain, with remaining parts taken from reference TRBV7-8 and TRBJ1-5, reads GAGVSQSPRYKVAKRGQDVALRCDPISGHVSLFWYQQALGQGPEFLTYFQNEAQLDKSGLPSDRFFAERPEGSVSTLKIQRTQQEDSAVYLCASSLVFAGGAQPQHFGDGTRLSIL.